Presented here are 12 T cell receptor beta chains from one specimen sequenced in a study of cytomegalovirus exposure and HLA in healthy donors. TCRdb keeps only in-frame clones here, not all; method: immunoSEQ multiplex PCR. The sample shows about 160,000 clones, 96% of them seen only once. The sequencing input was PBMCs. The source of these receptors is a woman under 30 in good health and CMV-seronegative.

The chain has TRBV10-3 and TRBJ2-1; D is possibly TRBD1 (7 bases). Germline V gene sequence: CDR1 ENHRY, CDR2 SYGVKD. The length of the CDR3 is 13 residues. Trimming took 4 bases from V and 7 from J, leaving 11 bases between them. This CDR3 reads CAISAQGRNEQFF. Written as DNA, the CDR3 is TGTGCCATCAGTGCACAGGGGAGGAATGAGCAGTTCTTC.

The chain uses TRBV19 and TRBJ1-2; D uncertain. The germline V gene has CDR1 LNHDA and CDR2 SQIVND (reference sequence). CDR3 length: 14 residues. Between the trimmed V and J ends, which lost 3 bases and 4 bases, there was a span of 12 bases. CDR3 region: CASSIDYLRYGYTF. CDR3 DNA: TGTGCCAGTAGTATTGATTACCTGCGCTATGGCTACACCTTC.

V usage is TRBV6-5 and J usage is TRBJ1-2, with 7 positions matching TRBD1. The J segment lost 4 bases and the V segment lost 7 bases, leaving 9 bases of the junction unmatched. The CDR3 is 14 residues long. Germline V CDR1 and CDR2: MNHEY, SVGAGI. Here the CDR3 DNA reads TGTGCCAGCACCGAGACAGGGACTGCCTATGGCTACACCTTC. Translated, it gives CASTETGTAYGYTF.

V and J are TRBV9 and TRBJ1-3; possibly TRBD1 for D (5 bases). Looked up from germline, CDR1 is SGDLS and CDR2 is YYNGEE. The CDR3 covers 12 residues. Trimming pared 3 bases from V and 4 bases from J, leaving 5 bases between. This CDR3 is CASSGTGNTIYF. CDR3 nucleotides: TGTGCCAGCAGCGGGACAGGAAACACCATATATTTT. The entire variable domain, with the rest obtained from reference TRBV9 and TRBJ1-3, is as follows: DSGVTQTPKHLITATGQRVTLRCSPRSGDLSVYWYQQSLDQGLQFLIQYYNGEERAKGNILERFSAQQFPDLHSELNLSSLELGDSALYFCASSGTGNTIYFGEGSWLTVV.

This clone was recorded only once. CDR3 protein: CASLKTGARADTQYF. The CDR3 DNA sequence: TGTGCCAGTCTTAAAACAGGGGCTCGGGCAGATACGCAGTATTTT. This chain joins TRBV6-6 and TRBJ2-3; 7 nucleotides line up with TRBD1. The CDR3 totals 15 residues. V was pared by 9 bases and J by 4 bases, with 13 bases of the junction left unmatched. The germline CDR1 and CDR2 sequences are MNHNY and SVGAGI (reference sequence).

This clone has just one count. The rearrangement links TRBV11-2 to TRBJ1-4; weak D call: TRBD1 (6 bases). The germline V gene encodes CDR1 SGHAT and CDR2 FQNNGV. The CDR3 covers 16 residues. The V end was cut by 1 base, the J end by 7 bases, with 16 bases between. DNA of the CDR3: TGTGCCAGCAGCTTAGGGGCCTATGGGGGCTCTGAAAAACTGTTTTTT. Its translation: CASSLGAYGGSEKLFF.

This clone was seen a single time. The CDR3 reads CASSQEVRTGIGSPLHF. CDR3 DNA: TGTGCCAGCAGCCAAGAAGTCCGGACAGGGATAGGATCACCCCTCCACTTT. V gene TRBV14 combines with J gene TRBJ1-6, with 8 bases that match TRBD1. In germline, CDR1 is SGHDN, CDR2 FVKESK. The J segment lost 10 bases and the V segment lost 0 bases, leaving 11 bases of the junction unmatched. The CDR3 has 17 residues.

The V call is TRBV9, the J call TRBJ1-3; perhaps TRBD1 as D (5 bases). Looked up from germline, CDR1 is SGDLS and CDR2 is YYNGEE. V was pared by 2 bases and J by 12 bases, with 24 bases between. CDR3 length: 16 amino acids. The CDR3 region has the DNA TGTGCCAGCAGCGTCAACATCCGGGACGGGAGTCGGCACATATATTTT. Its protein is CASSVNIRDGSRHIYF.

This chain links TRBV16 with TRBJ2-3; possible D gene TRBD1, 5 bases. The V gene's germline CDR1 is KGHSY and CDR2 FQNENV. The V gene lost 2 bases and the J gene lost 5 bases, with 8 bases spanning the gap. There are 13 residues in the CDR3. The chain's CDR3 is CASSQGTGDTQYF. The CDR3 DNA is TGTGCCAGCAGCCAAGGAACAGGAGATACGCAGTATTTT.

J is TRBJ2-1 and V is TRBV12-5; a possible D gene is TRBD1 (5 bases). The CDR3 spans 14 residues. CDR1 LGHNT and CDR2 FRNRAP come from the germline V gene. The V and J ends lost 7 bases and 5 bases respectively, with 15 bases between them. Here the CDR3 DNA reads TGTGCTAGTGCCTCGCCAGGGCTGAACAATGAGCAGTTCTTC. Translated: CASASPGLNNEQFF.

The V gene is TRBV30, the J gene TRBJ2-2; 7 nucleotides match TRBD1. The length of the CDR3 is 14 residues. The V and J ends lost 5 bases and 3 bases, in that order; junction bases with no gene match: 6. Looked up from germline, CDR1 is GTSNPN and CDR2 is SVGIG (reference sequence). CDR3 residues: CAWWDRLYTGELFF. CDR3 nucleotides: TGTGCCTGGTGGGACAGACTTTACACCGGGGAGCTGTTTTTT.

V and J are TRBV30 and TRBJ2-3; TRBD2 might be the D (5 bases). Germline values: CDR1 GTSNPN, CDR2 SVGIG (reference sequence). V was pared by 4 bases and J by 4 bases, with 12 bases between. This CDR3 region has 13 residues. This chain's CDR3 is CAWKNRGPDTQYF. In DNA form, the CDR3 reads TGTGCCTGGAAAAACCGGGGTCCAGATACGCAGTATTTT.